This T cell receptor (beta chain) is drawn from a study of blood T cell repertoires in COVID-19. In germline, CDR1 is SGHTA, CDR2 FQGNSA. With V trimmed by 5 bases and J by 7 bases, 10 bases remained unmatched. This CDR3 region has 14 residues. This clone was counted between two and nine times. Authors' analysis steps: By means of reference gene primer amplification, nucleated cell counts were estimated. Sequenced by immunoSEQ multiplex PCR; TCRdb stores in-frame clones only, minus some. V, J and clone size are taken as reported in that table, and D and trimming were inferred from the DNA itself. The sample holds approximately 280,000 clones; around 85% are singletons and the top ten take more than 1.1%.

The sequence was obtained from a human donor with COVID-19, enrolled during active disease. The donor label of this sample is uncertain. The sample comprised peripheral blood. The chain joins TRBV7-2 to TRBJ1-1; 7 bases match TRBD1. Here the CDR3 DNA reads TGTGCCAGCAGCGTCGTGACAGGGCCTAGTGAAGCTTTCTTT. This encodes CASSVVTGPSEAFF.